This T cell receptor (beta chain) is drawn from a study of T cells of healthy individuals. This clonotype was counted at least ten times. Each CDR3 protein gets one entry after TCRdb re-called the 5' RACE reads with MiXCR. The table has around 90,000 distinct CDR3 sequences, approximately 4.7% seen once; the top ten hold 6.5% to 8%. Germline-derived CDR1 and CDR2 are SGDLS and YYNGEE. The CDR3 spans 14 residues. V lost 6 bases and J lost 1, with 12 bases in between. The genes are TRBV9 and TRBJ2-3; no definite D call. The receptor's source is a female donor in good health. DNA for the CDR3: TGTGCCAGCACGGCGGCAGGAGGCACAGATACGCAGTATTTT. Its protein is CASTAAGGTDTQYF.